This T cell receptor beta chain derives from a study of T cell repertoires in cytomegalovirus infection. Study background: Both CMV infection and a matching HLA type were indicated by public TCR beta signatures.

TCRdb fed the reads into MiXCR, producing one record per CDR3 protein. This sample yields 560,000 or so distinct CDR3 sequences, of which approximately 15% are seen a single time; roughly a quarter belongs to the top ten. In its sample, this clonotype was seen many times. This CDR3 spans 15 amino acids. The V and J ends lost 7 bases and 3 bases respectively, with 17 bases between them. V usage is TRBV12-3 or TRBV12-4 and J usage is TRBJ2-3; TRBD1 or TRBD2 may be the D gene (7 bases each). This TCR came from a human donor in good health (CMV status not recorded). Some clones in this sample may be carry-over from other donors' samples. Specimen: CD8+ T cells from PBMCs. Here the CDR3 DNA reads TGTGCCAGCACCGATTGGCAGGGGGGGACAGATACGCAGTATTTT. Its protein product is CASTDWQGGTDTQYF.